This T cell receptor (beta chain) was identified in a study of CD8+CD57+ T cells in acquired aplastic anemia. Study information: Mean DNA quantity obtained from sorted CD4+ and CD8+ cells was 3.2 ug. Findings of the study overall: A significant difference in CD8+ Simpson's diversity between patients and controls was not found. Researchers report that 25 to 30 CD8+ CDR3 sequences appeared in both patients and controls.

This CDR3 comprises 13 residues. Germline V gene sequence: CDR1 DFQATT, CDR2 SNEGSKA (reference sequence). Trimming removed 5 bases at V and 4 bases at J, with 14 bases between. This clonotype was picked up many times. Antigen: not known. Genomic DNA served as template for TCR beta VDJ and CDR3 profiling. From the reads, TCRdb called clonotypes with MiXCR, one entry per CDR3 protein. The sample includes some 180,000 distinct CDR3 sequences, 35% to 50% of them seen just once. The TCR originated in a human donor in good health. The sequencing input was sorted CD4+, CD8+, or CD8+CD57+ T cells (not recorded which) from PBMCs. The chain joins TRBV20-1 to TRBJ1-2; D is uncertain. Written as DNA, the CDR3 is TGCAGTGCTCCCCAGGCGATCGGCTATGGCTACACCTTC. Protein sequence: CSAPQAIGYGYTF.